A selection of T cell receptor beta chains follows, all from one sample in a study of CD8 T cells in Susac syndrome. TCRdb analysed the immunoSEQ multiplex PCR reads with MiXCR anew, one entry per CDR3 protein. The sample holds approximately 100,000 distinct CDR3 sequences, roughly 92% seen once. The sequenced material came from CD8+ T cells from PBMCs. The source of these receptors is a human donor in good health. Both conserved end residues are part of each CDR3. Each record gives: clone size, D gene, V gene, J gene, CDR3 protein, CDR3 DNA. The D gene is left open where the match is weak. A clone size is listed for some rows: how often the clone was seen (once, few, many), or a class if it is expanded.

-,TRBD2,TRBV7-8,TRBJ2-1,CASSAGGPNEQFF,TGTGCCAGCAGCGCGGGGGGACCCAATGAGCAGTTCTTC
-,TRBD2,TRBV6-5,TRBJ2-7,CATTRTSGNYEQYF,TGTGCTACCACCCGGACTAGCGGGAACTACGAGCAGTACTTC
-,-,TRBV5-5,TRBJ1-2,CASSFEGYGYTF,TGTGCCAGCAGCTTCGAAGGATATGGCTACACCTTC
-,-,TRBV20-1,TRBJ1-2,CSARDLFGVVRVGVGYTF,TGCAGTGCTAGAGATCTTTTTGGCGTAGTCAGGGTGGGAGTTGGCTACACCTTC
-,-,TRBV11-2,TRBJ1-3,CASSLGGSGNTIYF,TGTGCCAGCAGCTTGGGGGGATCTGGAAACACCATATATTTT
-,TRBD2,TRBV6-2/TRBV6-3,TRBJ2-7,CAARGASGKLYEQYF,TGTGCCGCCAGAGGGGCTAGCGGGAAACTCTACGAGCAGTACTTC
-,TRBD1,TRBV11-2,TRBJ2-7,CASSATGDGYEQYF,TGTGCCAGCAGCGCGACAGGGGATGGCTACGAGCAGTACTTC
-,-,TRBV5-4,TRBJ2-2,CASMARAGTGELFF,TGTGCCAGCATGGCCCGGGCTGGCACCGGGGAGCTGTTTTTT
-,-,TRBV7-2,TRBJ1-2,CASSLRQSRGYTF,TGTGCCAGCAGCTTACGACAATCCCGGGGCTACACCTTC
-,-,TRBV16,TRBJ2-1,CASSQSMLAHNEQFF,TGTGCCAGCAGCCAATCGATGCTAGCCCACAATGAGCAGTTCTTC
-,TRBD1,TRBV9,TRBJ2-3,CASSTRDRAPDTQYF,TGTGCCAGCAGCACCCGGGACAGGGCTCCAGATACGCAGTATTTT
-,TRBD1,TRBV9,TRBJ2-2,CASSVGDRVFTGELFF,TGTGCCAGCAGCGTAGGTGACAGGGTGTTCACCGGGGAGCTGTTTTTT
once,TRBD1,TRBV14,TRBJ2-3,CASSQLLTGAFGDTQYF,TGTGCCAGCAGCCAACTCCTGACAGGGGCCTTTGGGGATACGCAGTATTTT
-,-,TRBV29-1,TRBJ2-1,CSARLRHGEQFF,TGCAGCGCTCGACTTAGACACGGTGAGCAGTTCTTC
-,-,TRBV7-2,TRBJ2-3,CASSLRVRATADTQYF,TGTGCCAGCAGCTTAAGGGTGCGGGCGACGGCAGATACGCAGTATTTT
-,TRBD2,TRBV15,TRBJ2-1,CATSRREGLNEQFF,TGTGCCACCAGCAGGCGGGAGGGCCTAAATGAGCAGTTCTTC
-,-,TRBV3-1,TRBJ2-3,CASSQEGYTQYF,TGTGCCAGCAGCCAGGAGGGTTATACGCAGTATTTT
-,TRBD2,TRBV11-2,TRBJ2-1,CASSSPLAGLEKQFF,TGTGCCAGCAGCTCCCCACTAGCGGGCCTCGAGAAGCAGTTCTTC
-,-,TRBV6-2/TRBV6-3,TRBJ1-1,CASSFEVSEATTEAFF,TGTGCCAGCAGTTTTGAGGTCTCCGAGGCGACTACTGAAGCTTTCTTT
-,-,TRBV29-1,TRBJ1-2,CSVEVGRGGCTF,TGCAGCGTTGAAGTCGGTCGGGGGGGGTGCACCTTC
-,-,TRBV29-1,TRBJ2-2,CSVLVGVTTGELFF,TGCAGCGTCCTAGTGGGAGTAACGACCGGGGAGCTGTTTTTT
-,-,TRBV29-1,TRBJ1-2,CTTWGGNYGYTF,TGCACCACTTGGGGGGGAAACTATGGCTACACCTTC
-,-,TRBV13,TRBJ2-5,CASKVGGLEETQYF,TGTGCCAGCAAGGTCGGGGGCCTTGAGGAGACCCAGTACTTC
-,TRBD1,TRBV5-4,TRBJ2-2,CASSVGQGADTGELFF,TGTGCCAGCTCCGTGGGACAGGGGGCTGACACCGGGGAGCTGTTTTTT
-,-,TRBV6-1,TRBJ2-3,CASSPLAGMDADTQYF,TGTGCCAGCAGTCCCCTCGCAGGGATGGACGCAGATACGCAGTATTTT
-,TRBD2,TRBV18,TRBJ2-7,CASSPRASGSYEQYF,TGTGCCAGCTCACCCCGGGCTAGCGGGAGTTACGAGCAGTACTTC
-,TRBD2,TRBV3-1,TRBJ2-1,CASSLGLAGAYNEQFF,TGTGCCAGCAGCCTCGGACTAGCGGGAGCCTACAATGAGCAGTTCTTC
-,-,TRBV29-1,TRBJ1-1,CSVGTGGNTEAFF,TGCAGCGTTGGAACTGGAGGGAACACTGAAGCTTTCTTT
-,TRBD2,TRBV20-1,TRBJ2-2,CSAKAKGRESTGELFF,TGCAGTGCTAAGGCCAAGGGGCGGGAGAGTACCGGGGAGCTGTTTTTT
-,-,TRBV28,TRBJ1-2,CASSLTTNTNYGYTF,TGTGCCAGCAGTTTAACAACCAACACTAACTATGGCTACACCTTC
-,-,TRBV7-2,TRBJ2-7,CASSTTLANYEQYF,TGTGCCAGCAGCACGACCCTCGCCAATTACGAGCAGTACTTC
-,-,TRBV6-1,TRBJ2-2,CASSEQENTGELFF,TGTGCCAGCAGTGAGCAGGAGAACACCGGGGAGCTGTTTTTT
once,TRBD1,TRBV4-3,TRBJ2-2,CASSPYSPGQYTGELFF,TGCGCCAGCAGCCCGTACTCTCCGGGACAGTACACCGGGGAGCTGTTTTTT
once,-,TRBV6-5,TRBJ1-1,CASSPTGVGAFF,TGTGCCAGCAGCCCAACAGGAGTTGGGGCTTTCTTT
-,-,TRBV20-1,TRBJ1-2,CSASSQAPYGYTF,TGCAGTGCTAGCTCACAGGCCCCCTATGGCTACACCTTC
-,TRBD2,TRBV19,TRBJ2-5,CASRLAGGIETQYF,TGTGCCAGCAGACTAGCGGGGGGAATAGAGACCCAGTACTTC
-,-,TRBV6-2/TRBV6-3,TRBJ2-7,CASSYSVHRDGDYEQYF,TGTGCCAGCAGTTACTCGGTACACCGGGACGGAGACTACGAGCAGTACTTC
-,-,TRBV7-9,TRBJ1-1,CASSLDGGGDTEAFF,TGTGCCAGCAGCTTAGATGGGGGAGGGGACACTGAAGCTTTCTTT
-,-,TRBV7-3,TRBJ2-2,CASSFSGDTGELFF,TGTGCCAGCAGCTTTTCCGGGGATACCGGGGAGCTGTTTTTT
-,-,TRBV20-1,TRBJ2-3,CSAGGRRSSTDTQYF,TGCAGTGCTGGGGGGAGGCGGTCTAGCACAGATACGCAGTATTTT
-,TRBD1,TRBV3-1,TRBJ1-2,CASSRQGLRDYGYTF,TGTGCCAGCAGCCGACAGGGGTTACGGGACTATGGCTACACCTTC
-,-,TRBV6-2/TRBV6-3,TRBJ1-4,CASSYRSTNEKLFF,TGTGCCAGCAGTTACAGATCAACTAATGAAAAACTGTTTTTT
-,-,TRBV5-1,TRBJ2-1,CASTSGQGGNEQFF,TGCGCCAGCACCTCCGGACAGGGAGGGAATGAGCAGTTCTTC
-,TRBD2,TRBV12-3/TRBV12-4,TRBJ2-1,CASSFVGGRGHNEQFF,TGTGCCAGCAGTTTCGTGGGCGGGAGGGGCCACAATGAGCAGTTCTTC
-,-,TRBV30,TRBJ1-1,CAWSKGPGRGLRAEAFF,TGTGCCTGGAGTAAGGGCCCCGGCAGGGGTTTACGGGCTGAAGCTTTCTTT
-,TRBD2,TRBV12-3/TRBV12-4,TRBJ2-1,CASSRSAGTNRNEQFF,TGTGCCAGCAGCCGTAGCGCCGGGACTAATCGCAATGAGCAGTTCTTC
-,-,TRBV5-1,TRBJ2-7,CASSRGLGREQYF,TGCGCCAGCAGCAGGGGCCTCGGACGGGAGCAGTACTTC
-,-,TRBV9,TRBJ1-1,CASSAGLSGTEAFF,TGTGCCAGCAGCGCCGGACTGTCGGGCACTGAAGCTTTCTTT
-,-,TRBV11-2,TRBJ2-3,CASSPMGRRGSTQYF,TGTGCCAGCAGCCCCATGGGGCGCCGGGGGAGTACGCAGTATTTT
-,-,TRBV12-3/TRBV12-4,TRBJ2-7,CASQDNSYEQYF,TGTGCCAGCCAAGACAACTCCTACGAGCAGTACTTC
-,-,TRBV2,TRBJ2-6,CASRTRMGAAGANVLTF,TGTGCCAGCAGGACCCGGATGGGTGCGGCTGGGGCCAACGTCCTGACTTTC
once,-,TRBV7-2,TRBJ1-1,CANSPGRMNTEAFF,TGTGCCAATTCCCCCGGTCGGATGAACACTGAAGCTTTCTTT
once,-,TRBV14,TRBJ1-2,CASSQAGGYYTF,TGTGCCAGCAGCCAAGCTGGGGGGTACTACACCTTC
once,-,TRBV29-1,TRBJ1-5,CSAKSPGFNQPQHF,TGCAGCGCCAAAAGCCCGGGGTTCAATCAGCCCCAGCATTTT